Listed below are T cell receptor beta chains from one sample, sequenced in a study of regulatory T cells in long-lasting Graves disease. Each CDR3 protein is one row after TCRdb ran MiXCR on the multiplex PCR reads. Of a few hundred thousand distinct CDR3 sequences listed, 10% to 15% were seen once; the top ten hold over 15%. The same data also went into a second study, on T cells in Graves' hyperthyroidism and ophthalmopathy.

The sequencing used peripheral blood mononuclear cells (PBMCs), collected at new diagnosis, from a patient treated with antithyroid drugs. The receptors shown here come from a woman younger than 30 with Graves disease. Both conserved end residues are part of each CDR3. Each record gives: D gene, V gene, J gene, clone size, CDR3 DNA, CDR3 protein. A D gene is named only where the DNA matches it firmly. Only some rows state a clone size, as once, few, many or a class for expanded clones.

>TRBD2|TRBV20-1|TRBJ2-5|many
TGCAGTGCTAGCTTTAAAAGGGGTCTAGCGGGAGAGACCCAGTACTTC
CSASFKRGLAGETQYF
>TRBD2|TRBV13|TRBJ2-1|few
TGTGCCAGCAGCTTATTCGCTAGCGGGGGGAGTGAGCAGTTCTTC
CASSLFASGGSEQFF
>TRBD1|TRBV29-1|TRBJ1-2|many
TGCAGCGTGGCCGGGACAGGACCCTTTTGGGAGGGTGGCTACACCTTC
CSVAGTGPFWEGGYTF
>TRBD2|TRBV4-3|TRBJ2-3|.
TGCGCCAGCAGCCTCTTTCTGGCTAGCGGGGGTGCAGATACGCAGTATTTT
CASSLFLASGGADTQYF
>TRBD2|TRBV7-3|TRBJ2-1|.
TGTGCCAGCAGCTACCTGACTAGCGGGGGGCTTAACTACAATGAGCAGTTCTTC
CASSYLTSGGLNYNEQFF
>.|TRBV12-3/TRBV12-4|TRBJ2-1|many
TGTGCCAGCAGCCGCTGGGCCACCGAGGAGCAGTTCTTC
CASSRWATEEQFF
>.|TRBV29-1|TRBJ2-1|many
TGCAGCGTTGAGGGACCCTCCCAGGGGTACAATGAGCAGTTCTTC
CSVEGPSQGYNEQFF
>TRBD1|TRBV7-2|TRBJ2-7|many
TGTGCCAGCAGCTCACCGGGACAGAGCTCCTACGAGCAGTACTTC
CASSSPGQSSYEQYF
>.|TRBV28|TRBJ2-2|.
TGTGCCAGCAGTTTTGGAACCGGGACCTACACCGGGGAGCTGTTTTTT
CASSFGTGTYTGELFF
>.|TRBV18|TRBJ1-2|.
TGTGCCAGCTCACCACCAACCCCAGGGACCCACTCGGTTGGCTACACCTTC
CASSPPTPGTHSVGYTF
>.|TRBV5-4|TRBJ1-1|many
TGTGCCAGCAGCTTTACATCCCGGGATGAAGCTTTCTTT
CASSFTSRDEAFF
>TRBD1|TRBV7-3|TRBJ1-1|many
TGTGCCAGCAGCCGGGACAGCCAGCGTGAGACTGAAGCTTTCTTT
CASSRDSQRETEAFF